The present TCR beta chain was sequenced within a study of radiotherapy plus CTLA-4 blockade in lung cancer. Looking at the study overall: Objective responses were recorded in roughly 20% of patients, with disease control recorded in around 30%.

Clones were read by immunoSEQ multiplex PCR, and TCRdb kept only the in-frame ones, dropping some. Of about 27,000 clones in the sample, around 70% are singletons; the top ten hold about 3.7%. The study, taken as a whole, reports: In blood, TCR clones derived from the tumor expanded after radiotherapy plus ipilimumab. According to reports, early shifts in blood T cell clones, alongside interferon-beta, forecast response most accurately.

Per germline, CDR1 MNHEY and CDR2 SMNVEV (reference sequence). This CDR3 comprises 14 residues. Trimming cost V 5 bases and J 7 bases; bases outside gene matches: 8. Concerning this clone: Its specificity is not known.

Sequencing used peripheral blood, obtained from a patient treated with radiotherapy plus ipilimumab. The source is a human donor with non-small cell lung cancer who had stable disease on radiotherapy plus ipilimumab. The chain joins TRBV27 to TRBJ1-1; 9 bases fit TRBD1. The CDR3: CASSTTGGVGEAFF. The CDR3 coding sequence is TGTGCCAGCAGTACTACAGGGGGCGTTGGTGAAGCTTTCTTT.